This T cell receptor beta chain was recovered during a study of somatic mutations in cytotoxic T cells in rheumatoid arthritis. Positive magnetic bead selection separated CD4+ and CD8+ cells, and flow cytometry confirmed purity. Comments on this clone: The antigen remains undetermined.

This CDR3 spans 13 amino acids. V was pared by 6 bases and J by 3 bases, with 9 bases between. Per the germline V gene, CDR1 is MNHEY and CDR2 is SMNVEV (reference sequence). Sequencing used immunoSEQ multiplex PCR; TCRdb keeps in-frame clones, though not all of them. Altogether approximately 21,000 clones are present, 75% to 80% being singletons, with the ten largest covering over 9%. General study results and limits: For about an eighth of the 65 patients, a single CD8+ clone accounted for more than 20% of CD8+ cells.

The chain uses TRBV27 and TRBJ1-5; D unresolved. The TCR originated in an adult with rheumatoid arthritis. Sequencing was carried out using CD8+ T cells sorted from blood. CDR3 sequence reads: CASSHTLNQPQHF. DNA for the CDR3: TGTGCCAGCAGCCACACCCTCAATCAGCCCCAGCATTTT.